The 9 T cell receptor beta chains below come from one sample, sequenced in a study of blood T cell repertoires in COVID-19. Using immunoSEQ multiplex PCR, the repertoire was profiled, and TCRdb retains in-frame clones only, with some absent. The sample comprises just over 150,000 clones, approximately 88% of which are singletons, and about 6.6% rests with the top ten. The sequencing input was PBMCs or T cells enriched from blood (not recorded which). The origin of the receptors is a woman aged 50 to 65 who had recovered from COVID-19.

V gene TRBV6-8 combines with J gene TRBJ1-3; TRBD1 aligns across 7 bases. The CDR3 runs 15 residues. In germline, CDR1 is MNHGY, CDR2 SAAAGT. V was clipped by 4 bases and J by 0 bases; unmatched bases: 3. CDR3 sequence: CASSWGQSSGNTIYF. Here the CDR3 DNA reads TGTGCCAGCAGTTGGGGACAGAGCTCTGGAAACACCATATATTTT.

This chain links TRBV30 with TRBJ1-2; the D is unclear. Per germline, CDR1 GTSNPN and CDR2 SVGIG (reference sequence). This CDR3 contains 15 residues. The germline V and J ends were trimmed by 0 bases and 5 bases, with 16 bases remaining between them. The CDR3 bases are TGTGCCTGGAGTGTACTGGCAGGATCAAGATATGGCTACACCTTC. Its translation is CAWSVLAGSRYGYTF.

The chain combines TRBV6-6 with TRBJ1-3; no reliable D call. Germline V CDR1 and CDR2: MNHNY, SVGAGI (reference sequence). This CDR3 is built from 14 residues. Between the trimmed V and J ends, which lost 5 bases and 4 bases, there was a span of 12 bases. CDR3 nucleotide sequence: TGTGCCAGCAGTCAGACATCGGGAGGAAACACCATATATTTT. Residues: CASSQTSGGNTIYF.

The chain carries TRBV18 and TRBJ2-2, with 10 positions matching TRBD1. Germline-derived CDR1 and CDR2 are KGHSH and LQKENI. V was pared by 6 bases and J by 6 bases, with 7 bases of the junction left unmatched. The CDR3 totals 15 residues. The CDR3 coding sequence is TGTGCCAGCTCGCCCCAGGGACAGGGGCCCGGGGAGCTGTTTTTT. Its protein is CASSPQGQGPGELFF.

The chain has TRBV6-6 and TRBJ1-2; TRBD1 matches 8 bases. Germline V CDR1 and CDR2: MNHNY, SVGAGI (reference sequence). The CDR3 runs to 14 residues. The V and J ends lost 7 bases and 4 bases, in that order; junction bases with no gene match: 8. The CDR3 loop is CASTPITGGYGYTF. In nucleotides, the CDR3 is TGTGCCAGCACCCCCATCACAGGGGGCTATGGCTACACCTTC.

This clone was seen only once. The rearrangement joins TRBV29-1 to TRBJ2-7; 9 bases line up with TRBD1. In germline, CDR1 is SQVTM, CDR2 ANQGSEA. V dropped 6 bases and J dropped 2; count of bases not matched to a gene: 5. The CDR3 loop spans 13 amino acids. The DNA for the CDR3 is TGCAGCGTCAGGACAGGGGAGACCTACGAGCAGTACTTC. Encoded protein: CSVRTGETYEQYF.

The chain combines TRBV2 with TRBJ2-3; possible D gene TRBD2, 6 bases. CDR3 length: 18 residues. V dropped 0 bases and J dropped 2 bases, with 18 bases sitting between them. Germline CDR1 and CDR2: SNHLY and FYNNEI. CDR3 DNA sequence: TGTGCCAGCAGTGAAGCGCTTCGGGACTCCCTAAACACAGATACGCAGTATTTT. Translation gives CASSEALRDSLNTDTQYF.

The V and J genes are TRBV2 and TRBJ2-5, with D hard to call. Trimming removed 4 bases at V and 4 bases at J, with 10 bases between. This CDR3 spans 13 amino acids. Per germline, CDR1 SNHLY and CDR2 FYNNEI. The CDR3 sequence is CASSARLGETQYF. The DNA of the CDR3 is TGTGCCAGCAGTGCCAGGTTAGGAGAGACCCAGTACTTC.

The chain couples TRBV15 to TRBJ1-1, with D perhaps TRBD1 (6 bases). V lost 5 bases, J lost 6 bases, and 16 bases lay in between. CDR3 size: 14 residues. Germline lookup yields CDR1 LNHNV and CDR2 YYDKDF (reference sequence). Here the CDR3 DNA reads TGTGCCACCAGCCCAAGGGGGTTTAGCTCTGAAGCTTTCTTT. Translating gives CATSPRGFSSEAFF.